The text below deals with one TCR beta chain. The data are from a study of blood T cell repertoires in COVID-19. Background on the study: Samples of COVID-19 (acute and convalescent) were obtained from the United States, Italy and Spain.

In the source study's methods: Cell counts per sample came from amplifying reference gene primers. The table came from immunoSEQ multiplex PCR; TCRdb's copy has only in-frame clones and leaves some out. D and trimming were read from the DNA, whereas the V and J calls and clone size are those reported in that table. This sample yields about 400,000 clones, of which 88% are seen a single time; 0.95% to 1% belongs to the top ten. Looked up from germline, CDR1 is SGHTA and CDR2 is FQGTGA. The germline V and J ends were trimmed by 1 base and 4 bases, with 21 bases remaining between them. The CDR3 is made up of 18 amino acids. Assignments of participants to cohorts depended upon their own reported clinical history.

The chain links TRBV7-3 to TRBJ2-3; D is possibly TRBD2 (6 bases). Input material: PBMCs or T cells enriched from blood (not recorded which). This TCR came from a woman in her 30s with acute COVID-19. CDR3 nucleotide sequence: TGTGCCAGCAGCTTAAGGTCCCCAGCGCCCGGGGGAGCAGATACGCAGTATTTT. Translated: CASSLRSPAPGGADTQYF.